These 18 T cell receptor beta chains originate from one sample sequenced in a study of regulatory T cells in long-lasting Graves disease. Relying on iRepertoire HTBI primers and Arm-PCR of CDR3 regions, the team built TCR beta libraries. TCRdb analysed the multiplex PCR reads with MiXCR anew, one entry per CDR3 protein. The data contain about 440,000 distinct CDR3 sequences, about a sixth of them singletons. Time point meaning: newly diagnosed GD, antithyroid drugs for less than 3 months. Isolated PBMC RNA provided the starting material for the TCR library. The same specimen was also included in a second study, on T cells in Graves' hyperthyroidism and ophthalmopathy.

The sequences come from peripheral blood mononuclear cells (PBMCs), collected at new diagnosis, from a patient treated with antithyroid drugs. The receptor set was obtained from a woman between 25 and 40 years old with Graves disease.

DNA of the CDR3: TGTGCCAGCAGTCCCCGCAGAGAGCAGTTCTTC. This translates into CASSPRREQFF. The chain employs TRBV28 and TRBJ2-1; unclear D gene. Trimming took 5 bases from V and 10 from J, leaving 9 bases between them. This CDR3 spans 11 amino acids. Germline V CDR1 and CDR2: MDHEN, SYDVKM.

This clonotype was counted ten times or more. This rearrangement joins TRBV29-1 to TRBJ1-2; D gene uncertain. Germline CDR1 and CDR2: SQVTM and ANQGSEA. The ends were cut back, 2 bases at V and 8 bases at J, with 6 bases in the middle. The CDR3 has 10 amino acids. The CDR3 sequence is CSVEHDGYTF. DNA of the CDR3: TGCAGCGTTGAACACGACGGCTACACCTTC. Supplemented by reference TRBV29-1 and TRBJ1-2, the full variable domain reads SAVISQKPSRDICQRGTSLTIQCQVDSQVTMMFWYRQQPGQSLTLIATANQGSEATYESGFVIDKFPISRPNLTFSTLTVSNMSPEDSSIYLCSVEHDGYTFGSGTRLTVV.

This clonotype has ten or more counts. The chain employs TRBV2 and TRBJ2-2, with 9 positions matching TRBD1. The trim removed 4 bases at V and 6 bases at J, leaving 3 bases unmatched. This CDR3 region has 14 residues. The germline V gene encodes CDR1 SNHLY and CDR2 FYNNEI. CDR3 bases: TGTGCCAGCAGTGGGGACAGGGTATCCGGGGAGCTGTTTTTT. Translation gives CASSGDRVSGELFF.

The chain combines TRBV29-1 with TRBJ1-2; D not resolved. Deletions cut 0 bases from V and 8 bases from J, with 13 bases between. Germline assignment: CDR1 SQVTM and CDR2 ANQGSEA. The CDR3 length is 13 residues. Here the CDR3 DNA reads TGCAGCGTTGAAGATTGGCAGGCGGGGGGCTACACCTTC. Amino acids: CSVEDWQAGGYTF.

This clonotype has at least ten counts. This chain links TRBV30 with TRBJ2-5, with 9 positions matching TRBD2. V shed 4 bases and J 0 bases; nucleotides not matched to a gene: 12. The length of the CDR3 is 17 residues. Germline-derived CDR1 and CDR2 are GTSNPN and SVGIG (reference sequence). CDR3 residues: CAWNPGLASFYQETQYF. CDR3 bases: TGTGCCTGGAACCCGGGACTAGCTTCCTTCTACCAAGAGACCCAGTACTTC. The full variable domain, completed using reference TRBV30 and TRBJ2-5, is SQTIHQWPATLVQPVGSPLSLECTVEGTSNPNLYWYRQAAGRGLQLLFYSVGIGQISSEVPQNLSASRPQDRQFILSSKKLLLSDSGFYLCAWNPGLASFYQETQYFGPGTRLLVL.

There are many counts of this clonotype. J is TRBJ2-7 and V is TRBV11-2; TRBD2 aligns across 9 bases. Looked up from germline, CDR1 is SGHAT and CDR2 is FQNNGV. The CDR3 spans 17 residues. Germline trimming cut 0 bases from V and 2 bases from J; bases unmatched to any gene: 8. The DNA of the CDR3 is TGTGCCAGCAGCTTAGAGTCTAGCGGGATTATGACCTACGAGCAGTACTTC. Translating it yields CASSLESSGIMTYEQYF.

The chain has TRBV29-1 and TRBJ2-6; the match to TRBD1 covers 9 bases. This CDR3 has 19 residues. Trimming cost V 6 bases and J 0 bases; bases outside gene matches: 15. CDR1 SQVTM and CDR2 ANQGSEA come from the germline V gene. The CDR3 DNA sequence: TGCAGCGTCCAAGGGGTAGGACAGGGGTTTGGCTCTGGGGCCAACGTCCTGACTTTC. It yields the protein CSVQGVGQGFGSGANVLTF.

The chain carries TRBV7-9 and TRBJ1-6, with unresolved D. The V end was cut by 5 bases, the J end by 7 bases, with 18 bases between. CDR3 length: 16 amino acids. CDR1 and CDR2 (germline): SEHNR, FQNEAQ (reference sequence). CDR3 nucleotides: TGTGCCAGCAGCCTAGGATCAGGATTTCTAAATTCACCCCTCCACTTT. Encoded protein: CASSLGSGFLNSPLHF.

This clonotype was recorded at least ten times. The rearrangement joins TRBV6-2 or TRBV6-3 to TRBJ2-1; 7 nucleotides match TRBD2. The length of the CDR3 is 16 residues. The junction had 7 bases not matched to a gene; V was cut back by 2 bases and J by 3 bases. In germline, CDR1 is MNHEY, CDR2 SVGEGT. The CDR3, as DNA: TGTGCCAGCAGTTACGCCAAGGGCGGGAGCTACAATGAGCAGTTCTTC. Encoded protein: CASSYAKGGSYNEQFF.

The chain is built from TRBV6-5 and TRBJ1-2; perhaps TRBD1 as D (6 bases). Trimming stripped 4 bases from V and 2 bases from J, with 11 bases between. The CDR3 spans 14 residues. In germline, CDR1 is MNHEY, CDR2 SVGAGI. CDR3 DNA sequence: TGTGCCAGCAGTTTCTGGACAGAGAACTATGGCTACACCTTC. Residues: CASSFWTENYGYTF.

This clonotype was counted between two and nine times. Just one base apart from a much larger clone, this may be a read error. V and J are TRBV12-3 or TRBV12-4 and TRBJ2-5; 7 bases line up with TRBD2. This CDR3 spans 14 amino acids. The chain's CDR3 is CAGSPFREEETQYF. DNA for the CDR3: TGTGCCGGCAGTCCCTTCCGGGAGGAGGAGACCCAGTACTTC.

This clonotype was recorded at least ten times. The J gene is TRBJ1-2, the V gene TRBV7-9; D not certain. Germline V gene sequence: CDR1 SEHNR, CDR2 FQNEAQ (reference sequence). V was pared by 6 bases and J by 5 bases, with 16 bases between. The CDR3 covers 14 residues. CDR3 sequence (DNA): TGTGCCAGCAGGCCAGGTTTGGCGAATTATGGCTACACCTTC. Translated: CASRPGLANYGYTF.

The chain couples TRBV4-1 to TRBJ1-3, with D perhaps matching TRBD1 (5 bases). This CDR3 has 16 residues. Trimming stripped 4 bases from V and 3 bases from J, with 16 bases between. In germline, CDR1 is MGHRA, CDR2 YSYEKL. For the CDR3, the DNA is TGCGCCAGCAGCCGAATTCAGGGCTTCGATGGAAACACCATATATTTT. It encodes CASSRIQGFDGNTIYF.

This clonotype came up many times. This chain uses TRBV3-1 with TRBJ2-1; either TRBD1 or TRBD2 may supply D (5 bases each). The V and J ends lost 4 bases and 10 bases respectively, with 17 bases between them. This CDR3 contains 14 residues. CDR1 and CDR2 from the germline V gene are LGHDT and YNNKEL (reference sequence). The CDR3 coding sequence is TGTGCCAGCAGCCCCCCGGGACGGGCGTGGGAGCAGTTCTTC. Protein product: CASSPPGRAWEQFF.

There are many counts of this clonotype. CDR3: CASSLPGSSYEQYF. The CDR3 DNA sequence: TGTGCCAGCAGCTTACCCGGGAGCTCCTACGAGCAGTACTTC. V gene TRBV11-2 combines with J gene TRBJ2-7; perhaps TRBD2 as D (6 bases). V was pared by 2 bases and J by 0 bases, with 8 bases between. There are 14 residues in the CDR3. Germline V gene data show CDR1 as SGHAT and CDR2 as FQNNGV.

The table lists this clonotype with many counts. This rearrangement joins TRBV12-3 or TRBV12-4 to TRBJ2-1; 10 nucleotides agree with TRBD1. J lost 4 bases, V lost 0 bases, and 3 bases had no gene match. The CDR3 sequence is 16 residues long. The CDR3 DNA reads TGTGCCAGCAGTTTAGCGACAGGGGGCGCTTACAATGAGCAGTTCTTC. It yields the protein CASSLATGGAYNEQFF.

Many counts were recorded for this clonotype. The rearrangement uses TRBV11-2 and TRBJ2-7; no clear D gene. Germline loops: CDR1 SGHAT, CDR2 FQNNGV. This CDR3 comprises 13 residues. Trimming took 1 base from V and 12 from J, leaving 16 bases between them. The CDR3, as DNA: TGTGCCAGCAGCTTAGGTAGTTGGGCGGATCTGTACTTC. This translates into CASSLGSWADLYF.

This clonotype has ten or more counts. The chain carries TRBV30 and TRBJ2-5, with TRBD2 matching over 8 bases. The CDR3 sequence is 14 residues long. J gave up 2 bases and V 0 bases, and 2 bases lay outside the gene matches. The V gene's germline CDR1 is GTSNPN and CDR2 SVGIG (reference sequence). The chain's CDR3 is CAWSVLADQETQYF. CDR3 sequence (DNA): TGTGCCTGGAGTGTACTAGCGGATCAAGAGACCCAGTACTTC.